This T cell receptor (beta chain) was observed in a study of identical twins. Of note for this clonotype: Its target is unknown.

Germline V gives CDR1 LGHDT, CDR2 YNNKEL (reference sequence). Trimming left V 2 bases short and J 7 bases short, with 11 bases between. This CDR3 is 13 amino acids long. Whole-study findings and limits: Out-of-frame TCR alpha sharing in monozygotic twins exceeded recombination model predictions.

One entry per CDR3 protein, called by TCRdb with MiXCR from the 5' RACE reads. The top ten hold less than 2% of the sample, which has about 220,000 distinct CDR3 sequences, about 7.5% seen once. A further study also used this sample, focusing on yellow fever vaccine responses in identical twins.

This chain links TRBV3-1 with TRBJ2-5; D possibly corresponds to TRBD2 (5 bases). The sequence was collected from a woman aged 18-29 years in good health. The source material was memory (CD45RO+) T cells sorted from blood. DNA for the CDR3: TGTGCCAGCAGCCAACTGGATGCGGGGACCCAGTACTTC. Protein product: CASSQLDAGTQYF.